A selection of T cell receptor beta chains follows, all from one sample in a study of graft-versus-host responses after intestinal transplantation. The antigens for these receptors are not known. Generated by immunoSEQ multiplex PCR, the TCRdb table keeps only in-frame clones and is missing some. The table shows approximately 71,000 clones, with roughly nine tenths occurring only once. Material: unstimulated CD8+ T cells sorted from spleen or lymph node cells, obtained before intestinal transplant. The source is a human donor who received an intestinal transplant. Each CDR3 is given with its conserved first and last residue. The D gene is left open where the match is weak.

CASTWGGSQYF TRBV5-4 TRBD2 TRBJ2-5
CASSGTSYLTDTQYF TRBV2 . TRBJ2-3
CASSPETGGQETQYF TRBV6-1 TRBD1 TRBJ2-5
CAISEGQGATDTQYF TRBV10-3 TRBD1 TRBJ2-3
CASSRRSGHRYEQYF TRBV18 . TRBJ2-7
CASSVGVASTYEQYF TRBV9 . TRBJ2-7
CASSSGRGEIMNTEAFF TRBV5-1 . TRBJ1-1
CASSLGTGGYEQYF TRBV14 TRBD1 TRBJ2-7
CASSPRLSGGNYEQYF TRBV5-1 TRBD2 .
CASSVVRWLAHTGEQYF TRBV28 . TRBJ2-7
CASSQETSGAQETQYF TRBV14 TRBD2 TRBJ2-5
CASTEITGVSATYGYTF TRBV28 . TRBJ1-2
CASSQDPATGELFF TRBV4-1 . TRBJ2-2